A selection of T cell receptor beta chains follows, all from one sample in a study of T cell responses to AZD1222 COVID-19 vaccine. The assay was immunoSEQ multiplex PCR, and TCRdb's table has in-frame clones only and misses some. This sample has 130,000 to 150,000 clones, with just over 90% found just once. The sample in question was peripheral blood, obtained on day 0 of AZD1222 vaccination. The receptors derive from an adult in good health. Each CDR3 is given with its conserved first and last residue. The order of the fields is V gene, CDR3 protein.

>TRBV15
CATSRDQTGGTDTQYF
>TRBV30
CASPGLGQGRGSEKLFF
>TRBV5-5
CASTFRGRRDPQETQYF
>TRBV5-5
CASSLDRANTEAFF
>TRBV5-1
CASRADSNQPQHF
>TRBV30
CAWGGTEPTGGYGYTF
>TRBV25-1
CASSEEWQGRRAPGYTF
>TRBV21-1
CASDLSYDSATNEKLFF
>TRBV6-6
CASSSGWLEAFF
>TRBV25-1
CASSEWVDTQYF